This T cell receptor beta chain was identified during a study of shared clonotypes between healthy human individuals. Germline V lookup: CDR1 MDHEN, CDR2 SYDVKM. V trimming: 8 bases; J trimming: 10 bases; junction bases outside the gene matches: 11. This CDR3 spans 14 amino acids. Among the donors, all were Caucasian adults who lived in Nashville, Tennessee. Repertoires were generated with immunoSEQ multiplex PCR, while TCRdb's copy carries only in-frame clones and drops some. The sample contains some 240,000 clones, approximately 65% of which appear only once. The chain has TRBV28 and TRBJ1-4; TRBD1 matches at 9 bases. Material: memory CD4+ T cells sorted from blood. Subset denoted: CD45RA-negative fraction. The sequence was obtained from a man aged 30-40 years in good health. CDR3 coding DNA: TGTGCCAGCCAAGAGGGACAGGGATTTGGAAAACTGTTTTTT. Translated, it gives CASQEGQGFGKLFF.